These T cell receptor beta chains were read from a single sample in a study of blood T cell repertoires in COVID-19. TCRdb's copy holds only in-frame clones and misses some; the assay was immunoSEQ multiplex PCR. Seen here are about 200,000 clones, around 87% observed once, and the top ten hold approximately 6.2%. The sample was peripheral blood. The receptor source for this set is a man aged 55 to 70 who had recovered from COVID-19. The CDR3 runs from the conserved cysteine through the conserved F or W. The order of the fields is J gene, clone size, D gene, V gene, CDR3 protein. A D gene is named only where the DNA matches it firmly. Clone size is given for some rows only: seen once, a few or many times, or a class if the clone is expanded.

>TRBJ1-2|-|-|TRBV12-3/TRBV12-4
CASSDSRGYGYTF
>TRBJ1-2|-|-|TRBV5-8
CASSFQQGPYGYTF
>TRBJ1-3|few|-|TRBV7-3
CASSPSSGNTIYF
>TRBJ2-3|once|TRBD2|TRBV5-4
CASRGRGTHSPDTQYF
>TRBJ1-1|-|-|TRBV9
CASSVVNRPMGAFF
>TRBJ1-1|-|-|TRBV28
CASSLLAVQRADTEAFF
>TRBJ2-1|-|TRBD2|TRBV5-8
CASSLRRGGLAEYNEQFF
>TRBJ1-6|-|-|TRBV30
CAWRSDRTVLNYNSPLHF
>TRBJ1-6|-|TRBD1|TRBV4-3
CASSQQGALSPLHF
>TRBJ2-1|-|TRBD1|TRBV7-3
CASSSGTDLHNEQFF
>TRBJ1-5|once|TRBD1|TRBV28
CASYTGGNQPQHF
>TRBJ2-7|-|-|TRBV2
CASSYSHEQYF
>TRBJ2-6|-|-|TRBV24-1
CATSDPAGPGANVLTF
>TRBJ2-2|-|TRBD2|TRBV19
CASHLYGGAGELFF
>TRBJ2-3|-|-|TRBV29-1
CSVERGLSRDTQYF
>TRBJ2-3|once|-|TRBV19
CASSIYSVGTDTQYF
>TRBJ2-3|-|TRBD1|TRBV24-1
CATTTGPTDTQYF
>TRBJ2-1|-|TRBD2|TRBV27
CASSWGGLRNEQFF
>TRBJ2-7|-|TRBD1|TRBV2
CASGDSYEQYF
>TRBJ1-2|-|-|TRBV5-4
CASSLPSWPRGGYTF
>TRBJ1-5|-|TRBD1|TRBV2
CASSVRTGGNQPQHF
>TRBJ2-1|-|-|TRBV18
CASSPDRSSYNEQFF
>TRBJ1-4|-|-|TRBV7-2
CASSPGVNEKLFF
>TRBJ2-1|few|-|TRBV7-9
CASSSWREDISYNEQFF
>TRBJ2-7|-|-|TRBV10-1
CASGGAGGHEQYF
>TRBJ2-7|once|-|TRBV1
CTSSQEVGSRRRGGKDEQYF
>TRBJ2-5|-|-|TRBV11-2
CASARTGGPQETQYF
>TRBJ1-5|-|-|TRBV27
CASRDRFGPQHF
>TRBJ1-6|-|TRBD1|TRBV28
CASSTRTGVYNSPLHF
>TRBJ1-2|-|-|TRBV7-9
CASSLSADNYGYTF
>TRBJ2-2|once|TRBD1|TRBV7-3
CASSTRTGGTGELFF
>TRBJ1-6|once|-|TRBV6-5
CASSRDSYNSPLHF
>TRBJ2-3|-|TRBD2|TRBV28
CASKAGSTDTQYF
>TRBJ2-2|-|-|TRBV5-1
CASSLESPRNTGELFF
>TRBJ2-1|-|TRBD1|TRBV7-3
CASSPDRVYNEQFF
>TRBJ2-7|-|TRBD1|TRBV30
CAWRLQGALSEQYF
>TRBJ1-2|-|-|TRBV11-2
CASSLVTGVYGYTF
>TRBJ1-1|-|-|TRBV7-9
CASSSRGDYTEAFF
>TRBJ2-3|few|-|TRBV9
CASSVGALAGTDTQYF
>TRBJ2-7|-|-|TRBV11-2
CASSSGVNSYEQYF
>TRBJ1-4|-|-|TRBV12-3/TRBV12-4
CASSFLPTELFF
>TRBJ1-3|-|-|TRBV3-1/TRBV3-2
CASSQVGQILGNTIYF
>TRBJ2-7|-|-|TRBV27
CASSLGTRAYEQYF
>TRBJ1-6|-|TRBD1|TRBV25-1
CASSERQGNNSPLHF
>TRBJ2-7|-|-|TRBV25-1
CASSGNWGPTYEQYF
>TRBJ1-1|-|-|TRBV9
CASNQIRGNTEAFF
>TRBJ2-1|-|TRBD2|TRBV30
CAWSVGTKGLNEQFF
>TRBJ2-1|-|-|TRBV19
CASGLGGGLDEQFF